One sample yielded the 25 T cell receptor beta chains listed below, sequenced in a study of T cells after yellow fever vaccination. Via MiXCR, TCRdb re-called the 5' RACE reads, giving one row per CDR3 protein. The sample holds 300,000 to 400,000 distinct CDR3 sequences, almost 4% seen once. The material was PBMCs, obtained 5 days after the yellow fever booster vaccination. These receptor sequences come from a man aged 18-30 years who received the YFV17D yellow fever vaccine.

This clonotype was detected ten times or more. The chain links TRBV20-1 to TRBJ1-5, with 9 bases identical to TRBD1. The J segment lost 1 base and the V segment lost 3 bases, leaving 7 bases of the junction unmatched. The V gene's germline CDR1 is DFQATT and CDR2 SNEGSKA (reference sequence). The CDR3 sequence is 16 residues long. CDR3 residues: CSARPSTGGSNQPQHF. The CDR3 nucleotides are TGCAGTGCTAGGCCCTCGACAGGGGGGAGCAATCAGCCCCAGCATTTT.

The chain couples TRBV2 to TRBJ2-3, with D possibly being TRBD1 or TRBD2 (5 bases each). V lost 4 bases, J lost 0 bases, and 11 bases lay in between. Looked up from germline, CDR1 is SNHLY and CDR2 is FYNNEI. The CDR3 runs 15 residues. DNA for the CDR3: TGTGCCAGCAGTGCTCCGGGGCGAAGCACAGATACGCAGTATTTT. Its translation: CASSAPGRSTDTQYF.

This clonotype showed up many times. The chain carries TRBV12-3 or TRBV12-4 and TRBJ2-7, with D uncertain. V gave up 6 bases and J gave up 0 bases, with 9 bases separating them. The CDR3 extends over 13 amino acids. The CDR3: CASSPPSSYEQYV. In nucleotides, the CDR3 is TGTGCCAGCAGCCCCCCGAGCTCCTACGAGCAGTACGTC.

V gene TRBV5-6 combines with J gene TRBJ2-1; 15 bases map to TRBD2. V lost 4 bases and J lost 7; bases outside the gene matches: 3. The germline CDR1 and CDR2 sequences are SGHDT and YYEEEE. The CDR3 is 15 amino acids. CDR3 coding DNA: TGTGCCAGCAGCACCGGGACTAGCGGGGGGAATGAGCAGTTCTTC. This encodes CASSTGTSGGNEQFF.

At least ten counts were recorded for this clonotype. The CDR3 is CASSSTRQGEKQPQHF. CDR3 bases: TGTGCCAGCAGCTCCACCCGACAGGGGGAAAAGCAGCCCCAGCATTTT. This chain uses TRBV7-3 with TRBJ1-5; 9 bases line up with TRBD1. CDR3 size: 16 residues. CDR1 SGHTA and CDR2 FQGTGA come from the germline V gene. Trimming cost V 4 bases and J 7 bases; bases outside gene matches: 11.

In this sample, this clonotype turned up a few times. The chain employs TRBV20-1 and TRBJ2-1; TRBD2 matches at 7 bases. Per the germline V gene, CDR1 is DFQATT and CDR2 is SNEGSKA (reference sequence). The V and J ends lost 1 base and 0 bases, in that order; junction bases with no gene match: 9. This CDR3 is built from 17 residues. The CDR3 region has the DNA TGCAGTGCTAGAGGAGTGTGGCGGGGGTCCTCCTACAATGAGCAGTTCTTC. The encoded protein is CSARGVWRGSSYNEQFF.

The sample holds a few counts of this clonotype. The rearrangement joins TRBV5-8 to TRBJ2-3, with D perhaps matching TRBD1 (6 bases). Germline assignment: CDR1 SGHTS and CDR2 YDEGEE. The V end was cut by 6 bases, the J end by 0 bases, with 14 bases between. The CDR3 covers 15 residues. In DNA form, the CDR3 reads TGTGCCAGCACCTCAGGGGACCTAAGCACAGATACGCAGTATTTT. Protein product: CASTSGDLSTDTQYF.

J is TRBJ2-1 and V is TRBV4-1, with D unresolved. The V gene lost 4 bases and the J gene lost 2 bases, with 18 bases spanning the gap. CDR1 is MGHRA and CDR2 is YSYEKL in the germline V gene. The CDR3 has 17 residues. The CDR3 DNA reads TGCGCCAGCAGCCCCAATGAACACACCTACACCTACAATGAGCAGTTCTTC. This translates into CASSPNEHTYTYNEQFF.

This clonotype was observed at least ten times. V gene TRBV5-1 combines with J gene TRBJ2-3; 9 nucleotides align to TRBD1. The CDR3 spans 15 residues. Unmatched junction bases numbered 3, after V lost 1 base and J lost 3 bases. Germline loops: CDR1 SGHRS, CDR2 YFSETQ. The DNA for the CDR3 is TGCGCCAGCAGCTTGACAGGGGGCGGGACAGATACGCAGTATTTT. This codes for CASSLTGGGTDTQYF.

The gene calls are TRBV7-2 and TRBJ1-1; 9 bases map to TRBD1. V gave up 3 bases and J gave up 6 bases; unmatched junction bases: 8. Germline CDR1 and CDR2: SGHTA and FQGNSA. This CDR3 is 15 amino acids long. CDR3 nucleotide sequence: TGTGCCAGCAGCTTCGGGACAGGGCTTGGCGCTGAAGCTTTCTTT. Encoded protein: CASSFGTGLGAEAFF. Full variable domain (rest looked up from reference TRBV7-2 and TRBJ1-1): GAGVSQSPSNKVTEKGKDVELRCDPISGHTALYWYRQSLGQGLEFLIYFQGNSAPDKSGLPSDRFSAERTGGSVSTLTIQRTQQEDSAVYLCASSFGTGLGAEAFFGQGTRLTVV.

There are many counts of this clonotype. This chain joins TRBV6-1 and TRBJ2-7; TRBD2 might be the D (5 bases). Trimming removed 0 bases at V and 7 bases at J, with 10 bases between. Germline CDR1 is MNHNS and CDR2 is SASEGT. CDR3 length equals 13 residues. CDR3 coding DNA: TGTGCCAGCAGTGAAGCCCGACCGGGGGAGCAGTACGTC. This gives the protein CASSEARPGEQYV.

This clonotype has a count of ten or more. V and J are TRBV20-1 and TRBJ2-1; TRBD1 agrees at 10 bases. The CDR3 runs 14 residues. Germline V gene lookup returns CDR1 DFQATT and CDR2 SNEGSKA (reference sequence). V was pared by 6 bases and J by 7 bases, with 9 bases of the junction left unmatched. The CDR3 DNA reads TGCAGTGCCCAGGACAGGGGGGAAGGAAATGAGCAGTTCTTC. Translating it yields CSAQDRGEGNEQFF.

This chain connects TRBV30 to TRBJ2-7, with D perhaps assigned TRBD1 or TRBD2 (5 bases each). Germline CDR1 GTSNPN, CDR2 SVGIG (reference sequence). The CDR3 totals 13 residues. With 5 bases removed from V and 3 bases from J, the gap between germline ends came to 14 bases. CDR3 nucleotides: TGTGCCTGGTACCCGAGGGGCGGCTACGAGCAGTACTTC. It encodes CAWYPRGGYEQYF.

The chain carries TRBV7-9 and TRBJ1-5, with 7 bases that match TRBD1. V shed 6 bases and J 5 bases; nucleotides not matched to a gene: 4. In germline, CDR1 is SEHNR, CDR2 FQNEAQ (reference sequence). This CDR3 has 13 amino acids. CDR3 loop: CASSPGGHQPQHF. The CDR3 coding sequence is TGTGCCAGCAGTCCAGGGGGTCATCAGCCCCAGCATTTT.

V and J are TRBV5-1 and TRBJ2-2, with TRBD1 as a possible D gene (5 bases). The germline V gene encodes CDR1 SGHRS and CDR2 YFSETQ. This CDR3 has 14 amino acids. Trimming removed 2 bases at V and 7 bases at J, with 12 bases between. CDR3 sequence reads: CASSFLQGSGELFF. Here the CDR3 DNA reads TGCGCCAGCAGCTTCCTCCAGGGCAGCGGGGAGCTGTTTTTT.

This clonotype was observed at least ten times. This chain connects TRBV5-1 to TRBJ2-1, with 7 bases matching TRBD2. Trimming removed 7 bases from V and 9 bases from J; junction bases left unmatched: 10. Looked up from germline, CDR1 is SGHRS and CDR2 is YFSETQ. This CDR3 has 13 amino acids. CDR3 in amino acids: CASFLTGGSEQFF. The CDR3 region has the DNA TGCGCCAGCTTCCTGACGGGGGGAAGTGAGCAGTTCTTC.

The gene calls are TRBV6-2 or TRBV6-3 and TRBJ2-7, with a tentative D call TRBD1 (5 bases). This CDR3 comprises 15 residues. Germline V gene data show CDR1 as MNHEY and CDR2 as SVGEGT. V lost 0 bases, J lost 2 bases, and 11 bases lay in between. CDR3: CASSYSYDSAYEQYV. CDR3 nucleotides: TGTGCCAGCAGTTACTCTTATGACAGTGCCTACGAGCAGTACGTC.

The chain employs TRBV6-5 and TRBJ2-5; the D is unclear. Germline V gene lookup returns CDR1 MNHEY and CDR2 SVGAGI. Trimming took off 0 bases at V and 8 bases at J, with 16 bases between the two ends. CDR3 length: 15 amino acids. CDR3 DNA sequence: TGTGCCAGCAGTTACTCGGGCTTCCGGCCCCTTACCCAGTACTTC. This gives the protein CASSYSGFRPLTQYF.

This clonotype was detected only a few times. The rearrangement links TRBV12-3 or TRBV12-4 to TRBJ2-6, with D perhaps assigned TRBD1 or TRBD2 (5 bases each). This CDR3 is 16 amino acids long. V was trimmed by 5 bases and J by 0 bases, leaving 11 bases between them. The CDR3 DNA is TGTGCCAGCAGTAGGGGTGGGGGCTCTGGGGCCAACGTCCTGACTTTC. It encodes CASSRGGGSGANVLTF.

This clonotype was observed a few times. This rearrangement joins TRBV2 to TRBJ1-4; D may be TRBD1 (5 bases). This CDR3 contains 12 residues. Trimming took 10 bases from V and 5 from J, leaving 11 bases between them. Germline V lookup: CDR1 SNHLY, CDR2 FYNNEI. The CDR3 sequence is CAIRVVNEKLFF. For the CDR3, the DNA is TGTGCCATCAGGGTGGTGAATGAAAAACTGTTTTTT.

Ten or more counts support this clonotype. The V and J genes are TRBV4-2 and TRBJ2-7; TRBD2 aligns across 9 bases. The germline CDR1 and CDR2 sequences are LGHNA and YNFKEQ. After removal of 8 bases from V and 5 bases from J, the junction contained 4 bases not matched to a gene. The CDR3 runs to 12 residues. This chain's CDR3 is CASSGLAHEQYF. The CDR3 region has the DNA TGTGCCAGCTCGGGACTAGCACACGAGCAGTACTTC.

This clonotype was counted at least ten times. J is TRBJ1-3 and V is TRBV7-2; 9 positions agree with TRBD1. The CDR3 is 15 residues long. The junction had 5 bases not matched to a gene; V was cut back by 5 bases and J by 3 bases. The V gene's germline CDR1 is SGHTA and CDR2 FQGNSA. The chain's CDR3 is CASSRSGQGGNTIYF. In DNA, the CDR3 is TGTGCCAGCAGCCGGTCGGGACAGGGTGGAAACACCATATATTTT.

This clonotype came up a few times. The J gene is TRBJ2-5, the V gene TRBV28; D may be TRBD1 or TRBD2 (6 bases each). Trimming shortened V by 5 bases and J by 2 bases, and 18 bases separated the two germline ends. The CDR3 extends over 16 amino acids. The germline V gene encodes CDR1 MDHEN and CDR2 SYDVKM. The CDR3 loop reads CASSRLGGLLQETQYF. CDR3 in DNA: TGTGCCAGCAGTCGCCTAGGGGGACTCTTACAAGAGACCCAGTACTTC.

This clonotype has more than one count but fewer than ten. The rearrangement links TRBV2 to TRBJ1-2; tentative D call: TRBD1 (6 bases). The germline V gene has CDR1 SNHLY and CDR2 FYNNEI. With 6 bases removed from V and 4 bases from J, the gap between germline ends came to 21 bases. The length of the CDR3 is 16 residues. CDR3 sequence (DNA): TGTGCCAGCAGCCCTTCCCTGGACAGTGCCACCTATGGCTACACCTTC. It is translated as CASSPSLDSATYGYTF. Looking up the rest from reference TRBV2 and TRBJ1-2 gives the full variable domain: EPEVTQTPSHQVTQMGQEVILRCVPISNHLYFYWYRQILGQKVEFLVSFYNNEISEKSEIFDDQFSVERPDGSNFTLKIRSTKLEDSAMYFCASSPSLDSATYGYTFGSGTRLTVV.

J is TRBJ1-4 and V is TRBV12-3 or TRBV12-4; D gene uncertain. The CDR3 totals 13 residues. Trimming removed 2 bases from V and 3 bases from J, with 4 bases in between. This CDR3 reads CASSLPPNEKLFF. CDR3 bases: TGTGCCAGCAGTTTACCACCTAATGAAAAACTGTTTTTT.